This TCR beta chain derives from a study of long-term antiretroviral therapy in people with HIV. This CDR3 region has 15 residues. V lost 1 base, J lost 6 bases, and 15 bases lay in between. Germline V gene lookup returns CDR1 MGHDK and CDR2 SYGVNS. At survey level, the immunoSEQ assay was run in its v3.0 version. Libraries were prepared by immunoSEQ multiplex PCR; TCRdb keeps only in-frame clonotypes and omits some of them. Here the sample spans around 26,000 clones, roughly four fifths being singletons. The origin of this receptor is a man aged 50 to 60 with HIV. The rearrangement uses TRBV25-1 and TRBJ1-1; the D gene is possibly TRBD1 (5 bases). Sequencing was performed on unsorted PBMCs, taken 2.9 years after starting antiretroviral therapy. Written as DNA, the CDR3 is TGTGCCAGCAGTGAATCGGGGCCCCTTCTGGCTGAAGCTTTCTTT. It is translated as CASSESGPLLAEAFF.